A selection of T cell receptor beta chains follows, all from one sample in a study of OX40 agonist ivuxolimab in advanced cancers. Some clones are missing from TCRdb's copy, which holds only in-frame ones; the method was immunoSEQ multiplex PCR. The table has tens of thousands of clones, 88% seen once. The input for sequencing was CD4+ or CD8+ T cells sorted from blood, taken in a trial of the OX40 agonist ivuxolimab. The origin of the receptors is an adult with an advanced solid tumor such as melanoma, head and neck, liver or kidney cancer. Both conserved end residues are part of each CDR3. D genes are given only for firm matches. Size is omitted from some rows. Given values are once, few, many or a class for expanded clones.

>NA|15|TRBV5-5|NA|TRBJ1-6
TGTGCCAGCAGCTCCTTACAGGGCCGAGGCTCACCCCTCCACTTT
CASSSLQGRGSPLHF
>NA|15|TRBV4-1|TRBD1|TRBJ2-3
TGCGCCAGCAGCCCGGGACAGAGAAGCACAGATACGCAGTATTTT
CASSPGQRSTDTQYF
>NA|13|TRBV7-9|NA|TRBJ2-3
TGTGCCAGCAAGGCGGGGACCTCAGATACGCAGTATTTT
CASKAGTSDTQYF
>once|16|TRBV9|NA|TRBJ1-3
TGTGCCAGCAGCGTAGATGGCAGGGCTGGAGGAAACACCATATATTTT
CASSVDGRAGGNTIYF
>NA|14|TRBV11-2|TRBD1|TRBJ2-7
TGTGCCAGCAGCTGGACAGGGGGCGGCTACGAGCAGTACTTC
CASSWTGGGYEQYF
>NA|16|TRBV11-2|NA|TRBJ2-5
TGTGCCAGCAGCTTAGCGTTCGGGGCAGTCCAAGAGACCCAGTACTTC
CASSLAFGAVQETQYF
>NA|16|TRBV5-1|TRBD1|TRBJ1-3
TGCGCCAGCAGCTTGGAAGGACAGGGGCATGGAAACACCATATATTTT
CASSLEGQGHGNTIYF
>NA|14|TRBV19|NA|TRBJ1-2
TGTGCCAGTAGTATAGCACACAGGAGCTATGGCTACACCTTC
CASSIAHRSYGYTF
>NA|14|TRBV18|TRBD1|TRBJ1-2
TGTGCCAGCTCACCATCTCGGACAGGGGCAGGCTACACCTTC
CASSPSRTGAGYTF
>NA|16|TRBV2|TRBD1|TRBJ1-2
TGTGCCACGTCCCGGGACAGGGGGCGCGTGGGCTATGGCTACACCTTC
CATSRDRGRVGYGYTF
>NA|16|TRBV4-1|NA|TRBJ2-2
TGCGCCAGCAGCCAACGCGGGGCAGGGGAAGCCGGGGAGCTGTTTTTT
CASSQRGAGEAGELFF
>NA|11|TRBV2|NA|TRBJ1-4
TGTGCCACTAGTAAGGGCGAAAAACTGTTTTTT
CATSKGEKLFF
>NA|12|TRBV19|NA|TRBJ1-2
TGTGCCAGTACCCTCGATTCTTATGGCTACACCTTC
CASTLDSYGYTF
>NA|16|TRBV2|TRBD2|TRBJ2-3
TGTGCCAGCAGTGAAGACTTTAGCGGGGGGGCAGATACGCAGTATTTT
CASSEDFSGGADTQYF
>NA|15|TRBV7-2|TRBD1|TRBJ1-6
TGTGCCAGCAGCGCCGGGACAGGGTTTACTTCACCCCTCCACTTT
CASSAGTGFTSPLHF
>NA|14|TRBV19|NA|TRBJ1-1
TGTGCCAGTAGTCCCAATCGTAGGAACACTGAAGCTTTCTTT
CASSPNRRNTEAFF
>NA|14|TRBV30|NA|TRBJ1-4
TGTGCCTCCACACCGGGGACACTTAATGAAAAACTGTTTTTT
CASTPGTLNEKLFF
>NA|14|TRBV10-3|TRBD1|TRBJ1-2
TGTGCCATCAGTGAGTCGGCGGGGACAGGAGGCTACACCTTC
CAISESAGTGGYTF
>NA|15|TRBV29-1|TRBD2|TRBJ2-2
TGCAGCGTTGTTGGCGGGGGAGGCAGCACCGGGGAGCTGTTTTTT
CSVVGGGGSTGELFF
>NA|16|TRBV7-2|TRBD1|TRBJ1-2
TGTGCCAGCACCCTTCTAGAGTCCCAGGGGGCGGAAGGCTACACCTTC
CASTLLESQGAEGYTF
>NA|13|TRBV6-5|NA|TRBJ2-7
TGTGCCAGCAGTTATCTTAGGACGGCCGAGCAGTACTTC
CASSYLRTAEQYF
>NA|15|TRBV27|NA|TRBJ2-1
TGTGCCAGCAGTTTGATCCGGGGAGGATACAATGAGCAGTTCTTC
CASSLIRGGYNEQFF
>NA|13|TRBV11-2|TRBD1|TRBJ1-1
TGTGCCAGCAGTTGGGGACAGGGCACTGAAGCTTTCTTT
CASSWGQGTEAFF
>NA|15|TRBV6-5|TRBD1|TRBJ2-7
TGTGCCAGCAGTCCTGACAGGGTTTATTCCTACGAGCAGTACTTC
CASSPDRVYSYEQYF
>NA|16|TRBV6-1|NA|TRBJ1-2
TGTGCCAGCAGTGAAGTTGAGGACGTATTGTCAACCGGCTACACCTTC
CASSEVEDVLSTGYTF
>NA|14|TRBV7-9|TRBD1|TRBJ1-1
TGTGCCAGCAGCCCCGGACAGGGCCTCACTGAAGCTTTCTTT
CASSPGQGLTEAFF
>NA|14|TRBV5-1|NA|TRBJ1-4
TGCGCCAGCAGTCAGGGCGGTACTAATGAAAAACTGTTTTTT
CASSQGGTNEKLFF
>few|13|TRBV10-1|NA|TRBJ1-3
TGCGCCAGCCGCCCCAGCTCTGGAAACACCATATATTTT
CASRPSSGNTIYF
>NA|17|TRBV7-6|TRBD1|TRBJ1-6
TGTGCCAGCAGCTTAGATCAGCTGGGACAGCATAATTCACCCCTCCACTTT
CASSLDQLGQHNSPLHF
>NA|16|TRBV7-9|NA|TRBJ2-2
TGTGCCAGCAGCCCCGACACTCACCCGAACACCGGGGAGCTGTTTTTT
CASSPDTHPNTGELFF
>NA|15|TRBV6-5|TRBD1|TRBJ1-6
TGTGCCAGCAAAAGACAGGGGGTCGATAATTCACCCCTCCACTTT
CASKRQGVDNSPLHF
>NA|15|TRBV7-2|TRBD2|TRBJ2-5
TGTGCCAGCAGCCCCAGGACTAGCGGGGGTGAGACCCAGTACTTC
CASSPRTSGGETQYF
>once|13|TRBV6-1|TRBD1|TRBJ2-7
TGTGCCAGCTCCCAAGGACAGGGTTACGAGCAGTACTTC
CASSQGQGYEQYF
>NA|16|TRBV18|NA|TRBJ1-5
TGTGCCAGCTCACCACAGGGGCGTAGCGGCAATCAGCCCCAGCATTTT
CASSPQGRSGNQPQHF
>NA|15|TRBV29-1|NA|TRBJ1-2
TGCAGCGTTGAAGTAGCCCGGGGTGGGGGCAGTGGCTACACCTTC
CSVEVARGGGSGYTF
>few|16|TRBV5-8|NA|TRBJ1-4
TGTGCCAGCAGTTGGGGATCGACAGCAACTAATGAAAAACTGTTTTTT
CASSWGSTATNEKLFF
>NA|13|TRBV11-2|NA|TRBJ1-2
TGTGCCAGCAGCTGGAGTAGGGATAGTGGCTACACCTTC
CASSWSRDSGYTF
>NA|12|TRBV30|TRBD1|TRBJ2-5
TGTGCTTCGGGGACAGGGGAAGAGACCCAGTACTTC
CASGTGEETQYF
>NA|17|TRBV5-4|NA|TRBJ1-3
TGTGCCAGCAGCGACCAGGGGAGGGGGTACTCTGGAAACACCATATATTTT
CASSDQGRGYSGNTIYF
>once|14|TRBV18|NA|TRBJ1-1
TGTGCCAGCTCGCAAGATTCGAGGAACACTGAAGCTTTCTTT
CASSQDSRNTEAFF
>NA|15|TRBV7-8|NA|TRBJ1-1
TGTGCCAGCAGCTTAGCGATGGGCAGGAACACTGAAGCTTTCTTT
CASSLAMGRNTEAFF